The rows below give T cell receptor beta chains drawn from one sample of a study of cytomegalovirus exposure and HLA in healthy donors. TCRdb keeps only in-frame clones here, not all; method: immunoSEQ multiplex PCR. The table includes some 81,000 clones, 73% detected once. Sequencing was carried out using PBMCs. These receptors came from a middle-aged woman in good health and CMV-seropositive. CDR3s include the opening cysteine and the closing phenylalanine or tryptophan. The D gene is left open where the match is weak. Size values are once, few and many counts, or a class for expanded clones, and some rows have none.

V gene	J gene	clone size	D gene	CDR3 protein	CDR3 DNA
TRBV2	TRBJ2-3	-	-	CARHPAVGLTDTQYF	TGTGCCAGGCACCCGGCGGTGGGTTTAACAGATACGCAGTATTTT
TRBV4-2	TRBJ2-7	-	TRBD1	CASSRPGQGGHEQYF	TGTGCCAGCAGCCGGCCGGGACAGGGGGGCCACGAGCAGTACTTC
TRBV25-1	TRBJ2-2	-	TRBD2	CASRGRTSAIGELFF	TGTGCCAGCAGGGGCCGGACTAGCGCGATCGGGGAGCTGTTTTTT
TRBV6-6	TRBJ2-7	once	TRBD1	CASSYTDRDYEQYF	TGTGCCAGCAGTTATACCGACAGGGACTACGAGCAGTACTTC
TRBV6-1	TRBJ2-7	-	TRBD1	CASSDRQGARYEQYF	TGTGCCAGCAGTGATCGGCAGGGGGCGCGGTACGAGCAGTACTTC
TRBV7-2	TRBJ2-3	-	TRBD2	CASSLAVAGGADTQYF	TGTGCCAGCAGCCTAGCTGTAGCGGGGGGTGCGGATACGCAGTATTTT
TRBV30	TRBJ1-1	few	TRBD1	CACQLTGGTEAFF	TGTGCCTGCCAGCTGACAGGGGGAACTGAAGCTTTCTTT
TRBV28	TRBJ2-7	-	TRBD1	CASRFDRVGEQYF	TGTGCCAGCAGATTCGACAGGGTCGGCGAGCAGTACTTC
TRBV5-4	TRBJ2-2	once	TRBD2	CASSLNGGAFGELFF	TGTGCCAGCAGCTTGAACGGGGGGGCTTTCGGGGAGCTGTTTTTT
TRBV28	TRBJ2-7	few	TRBD1	CASSARQGVHEQYF	TGTGCCAGCAGTGCCCGGCAGGGGGTACACGAGCAGTACTTC
TRBV5-1	TRBJ1-1	-	-	CASSFRQNERNTEAFF	TGCGCCAGCAGCTTTAGACAGAATGAACGTAACACTGAAGCTTTCTTT